This passage covers 30 T cell receptor beta chains from one sample sequenced in a study of T cell repertoires in cytomegalovirus infection. Each CDR3 protein is one row after TCRdb ran MiXCR on the reads. This repertoire shows nearly 550,000 distinct CDR3 sequences, approximately 15% found once; its top ten account for roughly a quarter. The sample was CD8+ T cells from PBMCs. The receptors here all came from a human donor in good health (CMV status not recorded). Some clones in this sample may be carry-over from other donors' samples.

The rearrangement uses TRBV7-8 and TRBJ1-1; D gene unclear. V lost 2 bases and J lost 3, with 10 bases in between. There are 14 residues in the CDR3. CDR1 and CDR2 (germline): SGHVS, FQNEAQ. CDR3 residues: CASSLFWLDTEAFF. DNA of the CDR3: TGTGCCAGCAGCTTATTTTGGTTGGACACTGAAGCTTTCTTT.

This clonotype was counted many times. As DNA, the CDR3 is TGTGCCAGCAGTCCCGGGACTAGCGGGAGAGGATACGAGCAGTACTTC. Translating gives CASSPGTSGRGYEQYF. This rearrangement joins TRBV28 to TRBJ2-7, with 14 bases aligning to TRBD2. From germline, CDR1 is MDHEN and CDR2 SYDVKM. V shed 5 bases and J 4 bases; nucleotides not matched to a gene: 7. The CDR3 has 16 residues.

This clonotype was observed many times. The V and J genes are TRBV6-5 and TRBJ2-1; TRBD2 matches 7 bases. V dropped 7 bases and J dropped 4; count of bases not matched to a gene: 4. This CDR3 has 13 residues. Per the germline V gene, CDR1 is MNHEY and CDR2 is SVGAGI. The DNA for the CDR3 is TGTGCCAGCATGACGGGAGGATACAATGAGCAGTTCTTC. Its translation: CASMTGGYNEQFF.

Note on this clonotype: A clone one base away is much larger, so this may be a read error. The V and J genes are TRBV3-1 and TRBJ2-7; D gene ambiguous. The V gene's germline CDR1 is LGHDT and CDR2 YNNKEL (reference sequence). The CDR3 has 11 amino acids. V was trimmed by 5 bases and J by 2 bases, leaving 4 bases between them. CDR3 residues: CASSAPYEQYF. As DNA, the CDR3 is TGTGCCAGCAGCGCCCCCTACGAGCAGTACTTC.

This chain connects TRBV5-1 to TRBJ2-7; D perhaps matches TRBD2 (7 bases). The ends were cut back, 2 bases at V and 5 bases at J, with 23 bases in the middle. The germline CDR1 and CDR2 sequences are SGHRS and YFSETQ. CDR3 length equals 17 residues. CDR3 sequence: CASSFWEGGGQVDEQYF. The CDR3 DNA reads TGCGCCAGCAGCTTCTGGGAAGGGGGGGGGCAGGTGGACGAGCAGTACTTC.

With respect to this clonotype: A much larger clone is a single base away; this may be a read error. This is likely a read error, given that the CDR3 carries no conserved phenylalanine or tryptophan at its end. V and J are TRBV7-2 and TRBJ2-7; 9 positions agree with TRBD1. CDR3 length equals 13 residues. Germline-derived CDR1 and CDR2 are SGHTA and FQGNSA. The V and J ends lost 5 bases and 5 bases, in that order; junction bases with no gene match: 4. The CDR3 loop reads CASSVGQGNEQYL. Written as DNA, the CDR3 is TGTGCCAGCAGCGTCGGACAGGGGAACGAGCAGTACTTA.

The table lists this clonotype with many counts. J is TRBJ2-1 and V is TRBV7-2, with D unclear. Trimming left V 2 bases short and J 0 bases short, with 20 bases between. This CDR3 region has 19 residues. Germline V gives CDR1 SGHTA, CDR2 FQGNSA. The CDR3 region has the DNA TGTGCCAGCAGCTTAACCTACCCATGGGCGCCCAGCTCCTACAATGAGCAGTTCTTC. This encodes CASSLTYPWAPSSYNEQFF. The full variable domain, with the rest looked up from reference TRBV7-2 and TRBJ2-1, is GAGVSQSPSNKVTEKGKDVELRCDPISGHTALYWYRQSLGQGLEFLIYFQGNSAPDKSGLPSDRFSAERTGGSVSTLTIQRTQQEDSAVYLCASSLTYPWAPSSYNEQFFGPGTRLTVL.

At least ten counts were recorded for this clonotype. The chain couples TRBV27 to TRBJ2-1, with 9 positions matching TRBD1. CDR1 is MNHEY and CDR2 is SMNVEV in the germline V gene (reference sequence). Trimming took 5 bases from V and 2 from J; bases not matched to a gene: 7. The CDR3 totals 16 residues. The CDR3 spells CASSPRTGAPYNEQFF. In DNA form, the CDR3 reads TGTGCCAGCAGTCCACGGACAGGGGCCCCCTACAATGAGCAGTTCTTC.

This clonotype was recorded many times. In DNA, the CDR3 is TGTGCCAGCAGCCGGACAGGGGGGAATCAGCCCCAGCATTTT. It specifies CASSRTGGNQPQHF. The rearrangement links TRBV2 to TRBJ1-5, with 10 bases fitting TRBD1. The CDR3 has 14 residues. Per the germline V gene, CDR1 is SNHLY and CDR2 is FYNNEI. V trimming: 6 bases; J trimming: 4 bases; junction bases outside the gene matches: 3.

This clonotype was observed many times. The chain has TRBV7-9 and TRBJ1-1; no definite D call. This CDR3 is 15 amino acids long. The germline V gene has CDR1 SEHNR and CDR2 FQNEAQ (reference sequence). V lost 1 base and J 0 bases, leaving 9 bases between the germline ends. Here the CDR3 DNA reads TGTGCCAGCAGCTTAGTGAAGGGAATGAACACTGAAGCTTTCTTT. Encoded protein: CASSLVKGMNTEAFF.

The table lists this clonotype with many counts. J is TRBJ2-7 and V is TRBV7-9; 8 bases are a match to TRBD1. The germline V gene encodes CDR1 SEHNR and CDR2 FQNEAQ (reference sequence). The length of the CDR3 is 14 residues. V was pared by 4 bases and J by 2 bases, with 4 bases of the junction left unmatched. The CDR3 bases are TGTGCCAGCAGCTCGGGACAGGCTACCTACGAGCAGTACTTC. Protein sequence: CASSSGQATYEQYF. The variable domain in full, completed from reference TRBV7-9 and TRBJ2-7, reads DTGVSQNPRHKITKRGQNVTFRCDPISEHNRLYWYRQTLGQGPEFLTYFQNEAQLEKSRLLSDRFSAERPKGSFSTLEIQRTEQGDSAMYLCASSSGQATYEQYFGPGTRLTVT.

This chain uses TRBV27 with TRBJ2-7; TRBD2 is a possible D gene (7 bases). V was cut by 6 bases and J by 5 bases, with 14 bases left in between. The V gene's germline CDR1 is MNHEY and CDR2 SMNVEV (reference sequence). The CDR3 contains 13 residues. For the CDR3, the DNA is TGTGCCAGCAGGGGGGAGGGGGTGAACGAGCAGTACTTC. Translation gives CASRGEGVNEQYF.

This chain links TRBV20-1 with TRBJ1-2; D gene unclear. This CDR3 comprises 14 residues. V lost 3 bases and J 3 bases, leaving 14 bases between the germline ends. Germline CDR1 reads DFQATT; CDR2 reads SNEGSKA (reference sequence). For the CDR3, the DNA is TGCAGTGCTAGGGACCCTCCCGTCGACTATGGCTACACCTTC. Translating gives CSARDPPVDYGYTF.

This clonotype was counted many times. The rearrangement links TRBV6-1 to TRBJ2-1, with D possibly matching TRBD2 (5 bases). CDR3 length equals 16 residues. V gave up 1 base and J gave up 6 bases, with 16 bases separating them. CDR1 MNHNS and CDR2 SASEGT come from the germline V gene. CDR3 sequence reads: CASSEVVGIPSNEQFF. The DNA for the CDR3 is TGTGCCAGCAGTGAAGTCGTCGGGATTCCTAGCAATGAGCAGTTCTTC.

This clonotype was seen a handful of times. The CDR3 bases are TGCGCCAGCAGCTTGTATTTGACAGGTGGGGTTAACACTGAAGCTTTCTTT. Its protein product is CASSLYLTGGVNTEAFF. The rearrangement links TRBV5-1 to TRBJ1-1; D may be TRBD1 (6 bases). Germline V gene sequence: CDR1 SGHRS, CDR2 YFSETQ. This CDR3 has 17 residues. Trimming removed 1 base from V and 2 bases from J, with 18 bases in between.

This clonotype showed up many times. The chain employs TRBV27 and TRBJ2-1, with 13 bases identical to TRBD2. Germline loops: CDR1 MNHEY, CDR2 SMNVEV (reference sequence). V lost 5 bases to trimming and J lost 4 bases; unmatched junction nucleotides: 11. CDR3 length equals 18 residues. The CDR3 reads CASSTVILAGGRYNEQFF. In DNA form, the CDR3 reads TGTGCCAGCAGTACCGTAATACTAGCGGGAGGGCGGTACAATGAGCAGTTCTTC.

This clonotype has just a few counts. This chain uses TRBV4-2 with TRBJ2-2; 8 positions match TRBD2. The V gene's germline CDR1 is LGHNA and CDR2 YNFKEQ. The CDR3 totals 16 residues. V shed 2 bases and J 4 bases; nucleotides not matched to a gene: 6. In DNA, the CDR3 is TGTGCCAGCAGCCAATCGCGGGGGGATCTCACCGGGGAGCTGTTTTTT. Translation gives CASSQSRGDLTGELFF.

The J gene is TRBJ1-5, the V gene TRBV14, with TRBD1 identical over 7 bases. V lost 0 bases, J lost 6 bases, and 11 bases stayed unmatched. CDR1 is SGHDN, CDR2 FVKESK, per germline. The CDR3 runs 17 residues. The CDR3 reads CASSQDRSDRAGQPQHF. DNA of the CDR3: TGTGCCAGCAGCCAAGATAGAAGTGACAGGGCGGGTCAGCCCCAGCATTTT.

CDR3: CASSYSGGPSYNEQFF. Written as DNA, the CDR3 is TGTGCCAGCAGTTACTCGGGCGGTCCCTCCTACAATGAGCAGTTCTTC. This chain joins TRBV6-8 and TRBJ2-1; D gene ambiguous. With 0 bases removed from V and 0 bases from J, the gap between germline ends came to 9 bases. CDR3 length equals 16 residues. CDR1 is MNHGY, CDR2 SAAAGT, per germline.

This clonotype was seen repeatedly, ten times or more. The chain combines TRBV7-8 with TRBJ2-3; 7 bases fit TRBD2. The CDR3 totals 16 residues. J gave up 1 base and V 7 bases, and 11 bases lay outside the gene matches. Germline V CDR1 and CDR2: SGHVS, FQNEAQ. The CDR3 loop reads CASTLKGGRGTDTQYF. CDR3 bases: TGTGCCAGCACCCTGAAGGGCGGGAGAGGCACAGATACGCAGTATTTT.

This chain connects TRBV9 to TRBJ2-1; TRBD1 or TRBD2 may be the D gene (6 bases each). This CDR3 is 15 amino acids long. With 4 bases removed from V and 9 bases from J, the gap between germline ends came to 20 bases. Germline-derived CDR1 and CDR2 are SGDLS and YYNGEE. This CDR3 reads CASSKFGGPGAEQFF. In DNA form, the CDR3 reads TGTGCCAGCAGCAAATTTGGGGGGCCAGGAGCTGAGCAGTTCTTC.

This clonotype was observed at least ten times. This chain links TRBV7-3 with TRBJ1-1, with 9 bases aligning to TRBD1. V was pared by 4 bases and J by 1 base, with 4 bases of the junction left unmatched. Germline CDR1 reads SGHTA; CDR2 reads FQGTGA. This CDR3 comprises 15 residues. The DNA of the CDR3 is TGTGCCAGCAGCTCGGGACAGGGCGGGAACACTGAAGCTTTCTTT. This gives the protein CASSSGQGGNTEAFF.

This clonotype was counted at least ten times. The rearrangement links TRBV10-3 to TRBJ1-5; 8 bases line up with TRBD1. The germline V gene encodes CDR1 ENHRY and CDR2 SYGVKD. CDR3 length: 19 amino acids. V was pared by 3 bases and J by 0 bases, with 13 bases of the junction left unmatched. The CDR3 is CAISESGTGQPYSNQPQHF. Written as DNA, the CDR3 is TGTGCCATCAGTGAATCCGGGACAGGTCAACCTTATAGCAATCAGCCCCAGCATTTT.

This clonotype was detected ten times or more. This chain links TRBV7-2 with TRBJ2-1; 9 nucleotides line up with TRBD1. Trimming took 6 bases from V and 7 from J; bases not matched to a gene: 10. This CDR3 is built from 15 residues. Germline values: CDR1 SGHTA, CDR2 FQGNSA. CDR3 loop: CASSYGQGRLNEQFF. The CDR3 DNA is TGTGCCAGCAGTTATGGACAGGGGAGGTTAAATGAGCAGTTCTTC.

This clonotype has at least ten counts. J is TRBJ1-6 and V is TRBV27; possible D gene TRBD1, 6 bases. The germline gives CDR1 MNHEY, CDR2 SMNVEV (reference sequence). CDR3 size: 14 residues. Deletions cut 6 bases from V and 9 bases from J, with 15 bases between. The CDR3 nucleotides are TGTGCCAGCAGACCGACAGGACCGGTTTCACCCCTCCACTTT. It yields the protein CASRPTGPVSPLHF.

The V gene is TRBV20-1, the J gene TRBJ2-7; TRBD2 matches 9 bases. V was clipped by 6 bases and J by 7 bases; unmatched bases: 7. Germline V gives CDR1 DFQATT, CDR2 SNEGSKA (reference sequence). This CDR3 has 12 amino acids. The DNA of the CDR3 is TGCAGTGCAAATAGCGGGAGTCGAGAGCAGTACTTC. Protein product: CSANSGSREQYF.

The sample holds many counts of this clonotype. The V gene is TRBV27, the J gene TRBJ2-5, with 7 bases lining up with TRBD1. Germline V lookup: CDR1 MNHEY, CDR2 SMNVEV (reference sequence). The CDR3 consists of 15 residues. Trimming at V came to 5 bases and at J to 0 bases, leaving 6 bases not matched to a gene. The CDR3 bases are TGTGCCAGCAGTGCCGACAGGGTCGACCAAGAGACCCAGTACTTC. Its translation is CASSADRVDQETQYF.

The table lists this clonotype with a count of one. One base away lies a much larger clone, so this may be a sequencing read error. The chain has TRBV24-1 and TRBJ2-3; TRBD1 might be the D (6 bases). The CDR3 is 16 residues long. Germline V lookup: CDR1 KGHDR, CDR2 SFDVKD. Trimming left V 3 bases short and J 1 base short, with 13 bases between. CDR3 coding DNA: TGTGCCACCAGTGATGTGACAGGCACTCGCACAGATACGCAGTATTTT. Translation: CATSDVTGTRTDTQYF.

The V call is TRBV5-6, the J call TRBJ2-7; D possibly corresponds to TRBD1 (6 bases). Trimming removed 3 bases at V and 3 bases at J, with 16 bases between. Germline CDR1 is SGHDT and CDR2 is YYEEEE. The CDR3 length is 15 residues. The CDR3 coding sequence is TGTGCCAGCAGCTCATCTTTGACAGGAATCTACGAGCAGTACTTC. This encodes CASSSSLTGIYEQYF.

The chain uses TRBV4-1 and TRBJ2-7; D gene ambiguous. The V gene lost 2 bases and the J gene lost 3 bases, with 17 bases spanning the gap. The CDR3 covers 16 residues. Germline lookup yields CDR1 MGHRA and CDR2 YSYEKL. CDR3 amino acids: CASSQNPSTVSYEQYF. The CDR3, as DNA: TGCGCCAGCAGCCAAAACCCCAGTACTGTTAGCTACGAGCAGTACTTC.